This T cell receptor (beta chain) was sequenced for a study of radiation and T cells in renal cell carcinoma. Clones were sequenced by immunoSEQ multiplex PCR, and TCRdb holds only the in-frame ones, with some missing. Here the sample spans about 90,000 clones, roughly 80% being singletons. Noted time point: blood 4 weeks post-SBRT, at nephrectomy. Treatment described: 15 Gy SBRT to primary tumor, nephrectomy 4 weeks later. Nephrectomy followed 15 Gy stereotactic body radiation by 4 weeks. The clonotype originates from a man between 45 and 60 years old with renal cell carcinoma. This specimen consisted of blood, obtained from a patient whose treatment included radiotherapy and nephrectomy.

The CDR3 spells CARYERDTEAFF. The CDR3 DNA sequence: TGTGCCAGATACGAGAGGGACACTGAAGCTTTCTTT. The chain carries TRBV2 and TRBJ1-1; the D is unclear. The germline CDR1 and CDR2 sequences are SNHLY and FYNNEI. V gave up 9 bases and J gave up 3 bases, with 11 bases separating them. This CDR3 region has 12 residues.